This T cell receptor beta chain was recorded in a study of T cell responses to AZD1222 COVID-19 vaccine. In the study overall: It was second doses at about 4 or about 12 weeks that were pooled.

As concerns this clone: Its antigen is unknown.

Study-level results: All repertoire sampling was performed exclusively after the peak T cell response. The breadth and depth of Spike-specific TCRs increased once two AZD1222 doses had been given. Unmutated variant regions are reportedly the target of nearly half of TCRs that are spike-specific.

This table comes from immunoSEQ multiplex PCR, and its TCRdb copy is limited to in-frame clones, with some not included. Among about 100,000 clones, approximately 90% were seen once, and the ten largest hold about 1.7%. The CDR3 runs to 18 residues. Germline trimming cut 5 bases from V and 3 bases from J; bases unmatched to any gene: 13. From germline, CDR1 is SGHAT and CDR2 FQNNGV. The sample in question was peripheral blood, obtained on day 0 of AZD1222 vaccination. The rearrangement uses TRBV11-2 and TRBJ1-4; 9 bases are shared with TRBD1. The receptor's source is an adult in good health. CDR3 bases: TGTGCCAGCAGCCCGCAGTGGGGACAGGGTTTGCCTAATGAAAAACTGTTTTTT. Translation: CASSPQWGQGLPNEKLFF.